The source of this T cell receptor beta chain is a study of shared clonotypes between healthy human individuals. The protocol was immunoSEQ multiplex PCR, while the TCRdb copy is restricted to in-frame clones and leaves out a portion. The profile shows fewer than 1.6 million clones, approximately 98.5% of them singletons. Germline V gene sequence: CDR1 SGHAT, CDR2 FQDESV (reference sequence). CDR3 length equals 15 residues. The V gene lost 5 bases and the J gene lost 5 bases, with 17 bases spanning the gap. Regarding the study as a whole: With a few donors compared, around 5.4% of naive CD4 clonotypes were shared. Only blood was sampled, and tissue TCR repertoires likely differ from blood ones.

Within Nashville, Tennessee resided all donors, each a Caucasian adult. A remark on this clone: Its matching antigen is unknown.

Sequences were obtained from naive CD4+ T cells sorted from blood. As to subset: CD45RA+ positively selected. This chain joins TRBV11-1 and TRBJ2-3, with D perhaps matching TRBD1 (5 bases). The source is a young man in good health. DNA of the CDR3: TGTGCCAGCAGCGCTAGGGCCATCCAGGGAGATACGCAGTATTTT. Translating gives CASSARAIQGDTQYF.